This T cell receptor (beta chain) was captured by sequencing in a study of blood T cell repertoires in COVID-19. CDR3 length: 13 amino acids. Per germline, CDR1 SGHNT and CDR2 YYREEE (reference sequence). Trimming removed 5 bases at V and 5 bases at J, with 14 bases between. The method was immunoSEQ multiplex PCR; TCRdb's version includes in-frame clones alone and lacks a portion of them. The table has 350,000 to 450,000 clones, around 87% seen once. The sequenced sample consisted of peripheral blood. The clonotype was recovered from a woman aged 60-75 years with COVID-19, enrolled during active disease. The genes are TRBV5-4 and TRBJ2-7, with a possible D match to TRBD2 (6 bases). As DNA, the CDR3 is TGTGCCAGCAGGGGCGGGGCGGACAACGAGCAGTACTTC. Translating it yields CASRGGADNEQYF.